These 27 T cell receptor beta chains were sequenced from one sample in a study of T-cell reconstitution after alpha-beta-depleted transplantation in children. Preparation of the TCRbeta library used unique molecular identifiers. In TCRdb, the PCR reads were re-called with MiXCR into one record per CDR3 protein. The top ten clones hold about 5% of a sample with about 830,000 distinct CDR3 sequences, roughly 15% of them seen once. Source: PBMCs, mostly from graft donor cells, taken 360 days after TCRalphabeta/CD19-depleted stem cell transplant. Receptors originate from a male patient between 5 and 17 years old who had a stem cell transplant for acute lymphoblastic leukemia, so the T cells may come from the graft donor.

This clonotype occurred a few times. The chain employs TRBV20-1 and TRBJ2-3; TRBD2 matches 9 bases. V lost 3 bases and J lost 3; bases outside the gene matches: 7. CDR1 and CDR2 (germline): DFQATT, SNEGSKA (reference sequence). The CDR3 is 15 residues long. This chain's CDR3 is CSASRREGRTDTQYF. CDR3 DNA sequence: TGCAGTGCTAGTAGGCGGGAGGGGAGGACAGATACGCAGTATTTT.

There are a few counts of this clonotype. CDR3 sequence reads: CASSEARGWYEQYF. Written as DNA, the CDR3 is TGCGCCAGCAGTGAGGCCCGGGGGTGGTACGAGCAGTACTTC. The chain uses TRBV10-2 and TRBJ2-7; the D gene is possibly TRBD2 (6 bases). V dropped 2 bases and J dropped 4 bases, with 12 bases sitting between them. Germline V gene lookup returns CDR1 WSHSY and CDR2 SAAADI. This CDR3 has 14 residues.

This rearrangement joins TRBV3-1 to TRBJ1-3; D is ambiguous. V was cut by 5 bases and J by 0 bases, with 11 bases left in between. The length of the CDR3 is 15 residues. Germline assignment: CDR1 LGHDT and CDR2 YNNKEL (reference sequence). CDR3 nucleotides: TGTGCCAGCAGCGCCCGACGGACCTCTGGAAACACCATATATTTT. Residues: CASSARRTSGNTIYF.

This chain connects TRBV18 to TRBJ2-6; D is ambiguous. Trimming took off 6 bases at V and 2 bases at J, with 11 bases between the two ends. Germline V lookup: CDR1 KGHSH, CDR2 LQKENI. The CDR3 runs to 15 residues. The CDR3 nucleotides are TGTGCCAGCTCCCCTCAGGAAGCTGGGGCCAACGTCCTGACTTTC. Translation gives CASSPQEAGANVLTF.

The table lists this clonotype with a few counts. The gene calls are TRBV5-6 and TRBJ1-4; no clear D. Germline V gives CDR1 SGHDT, CDR2 YYEEEE. The CDR3 spans 14 residues. V lost 4 bases and J 4 bases, leaving 11 bases between the germline ends. The CDR3 loop reads CASSGPGFNEKLFF. In DNA, the CDR3 is TGTGCCAGCAGCGGGCCGGGATTTAATGAAAAACTGTTTTTT.

The table lists this clonotype with a count of one. The junction differs from germline at one of its ends, possibly a read error. This chain connects TRBV27 to TRBJ2-1; 9 bases fit TRBD2. CDR1 and CDR2 (germline): MNHEY, SMNVEV (reference sequence). This CDR3 comprises 17 residues. The CDR3 coding sequence is TGTTCCAGCAGATGGGCGGGAGGGCCTAGGAGCTACAATGAGCAGTTCTTC. It translates to CSSRWAGGPRSYNEQFF.

This clonotype was recorded a few times. CDR3 nucleotides: TGCAGTGCTAGAGTAGCGGGAGTCTACAATGAGCAGTTCTTC. This encodes CSARVAGVYNEQFF. This sequence joins TRBV20-1 and TRBJ2-1; 9 bases align to TRBD2. With 1 base clipped from V and 3 bases from J, the junction kept 1 base outside the gene matches. Per germline, CDR1 DFQATT and CDR2 SNEGSKA (reference sequence). The CDR3 has 14 residues.

This clonotype was counted many times. The V gene is TRBV20-1, the J gene TRBJ1-1; no firm D call. The CDR3 sequence is 13 residues long. V lost 3 bases to trimming and J lost 0 bases, with 8 bases between them. In germline, CDR1 is DFQATT, CDR2 SNEGSKA (reference sequence). CDR3 in DNA: TGCAGTGCTAGTCGCGAGATGAACACTGAAGCTTTCTTT. Its protein is CSASREMNTEAFF.

This clonotype has more than one count but fewer than ten. The CDR3 sequence: CSAREQTNTEAFF. In DNA form, the CDR3 reads TGCAGTGCTAGAGAACAGACTAACACTGAAGCTTTCTTT. The genes are TRBV20-1 and TRBJ1-1; no firm D call. Trimming shortened V by 0 bases and J by 2 bases, and 7 bases separated the two germline ends. Germline lookup yields CDR1 DFQATT and CDR2 SNEGSKA (reference sequence). The CDR3 spans 13 residues.

The V gene is TRBV18, the J gene TRBJ2-5; D unclear. The CDR3 sequence is 15 residues long. The germline V gene encodes CDR1 KGHSH and CDR2 LQKENI. Trimming cost V 2 bases and J 4 bases, with 14 bases left between them. Written as DNA, the CDR3 is TGTGCCAGCTCACCAACGGCTAACCCTGGAGAGACCCAGTACTTC. This encodes CASSPTANPGETQYF.

This clonotype turned up a few times. The chain uses TRBV24-1 and TRBJ2-1; the D is unclear. The CDR3 has 16 amino acids. CDR1 KGHDR and CDR2 SFDVKD come from the germline V gene. Trimming shortened V by 1 base and J by 3 bases, and 12 bases separated the two germline ends. The CDR3 region has the DNA TGTGCCACCAGTGATTTTCCTGGTGGTTTCTACAATGAGCAGTTCTTC. It codes for CATSDFPGGFYNEQFF.

V and J are TRBV20-1 and TRBJ1-5, with D hard to call. Deletions cut 1 base from V and 3 bases from J, with 10 bases between. This CDR3 region has 14 residues. Germline loops: CDR1 DFQATT, CDR2 SNEGSKA (reference sequence). The CDR3, as DNA: TGCAGTGCTAGAGCTGGACCGTTCAATCAGCCCCAGCATTTT. This codes for CSARAGPFNQPQHF.

With respect to this clonotype: A read error may account for a junction end that differs from germline. The genes are TRBV7-9 and TRBJ2-1; unclear D gene. This CDR3 is built from 9 residues. Germline-derived CDR1 and CDR2 are SEHNR and FQNEAQ (reference sequence). For the CDR3, the DNA is TGTGCCAGCAGCTTACGGTGGCGCTTC. It codes for CASSLRWRF.

The J gene is TRBJ2-1, the V gene TRBV5-1; 12 positions match TRBD2. V lost 1 base to trimming and J lost 7 bases; unmatched junction nucleotides: 6. Germline V gene sequence: CDR1 SGHRS, CDR2 YFSETQ. The CDR3 totals 16 residues. The CDR3 sequence is CASSLIALAGGNEQFF. CDR3 sequence (DNA): TGCGCCAGCAGCTTGATTGCTCTAGCGGGAGGGAATGAGCAGTTCTTC.

Comment on this clonotype: This may arise from a read error, as a much more abundant clone is one base away. This chain connects TRBV9 to TRBJ2-5; 7 bases line up with TRBD1. There are 16 residues in the CDR3. CDR1 and CDR2 (germline): SGDLS, YYNGEE. CDR3 in DNA: TGTGCCAGCAGCGTAGTAGGGGGCGACCTCCAAGAGTCCCAGTACTTC. Amino acid sequence: CASSVVGGDLQESQYF. The whole variable domain, filled in from reference TRBV9 and TRBJ2-5, reads DSGVTQTPKHLITATGQRVTLRCSPRSGDLSVYWYQQSLDQGLQFLIQYYNGEERAKGNILERFSAQQFPDLHSELNLSSLELGDSALYFCASSVVGGDLQESQYFGPGTRLLVL.

This chain links TRBV11-2 with TRBJ2-2, with D possibly TRBD1 on 5 matching bases. V was shortened by 3 bases and J by 0 bases, with 14 bases between the two germline ends. The germline V gene has CDR1 SGHAT and CDR2 FQNNGV. This CDR3 has 17 amino acids. The CDR3 DNA is TGTGCCAGCAGCTTGAGACAGCTTTACGCGAACACCGGGGAGCTGTTTTTT. This gives the protein CASSLRQLYANTGELFF.

This clonotype has ten or more counts. The rearrangement uses TRBV29-1 and TRBJ2-7; 9 bases match TRBD2. The germline V gene has CDR1 SQVTM and CDR2 ANQGSEA. This CDR3 comprises 16 residues. Germline trimming cut 0 bases from V and 0 bases from J; bases unmatched to any gene: 6. This CDR3 reads CSVEDTTSGRSYEQYF. CDR3 bases: TGCAGCGTTGAAGATACGACTAGCGGTCGCTCCTACGAGCAGTACTTC.

This clonotype was picked up a small number of times. The V call is TRBV12-3 or TRBV12-4, the J call TRBJ2-1; 7 nucleotides align to TRBD2. There are 15 residues in the CDR3. Unmatched junction bases numbered 9, after V lost 3 bases and J lost 7 bases. CDR3 coding DNA: TGTGCCAGCAGTTTTGGGAGGGCGAAAAGGAATGAGCAGTTCTTC. Residues: CASSFGRAKRNEQFF.

In this sample, this clonotype turned up many times. Written as DNA, the CDR3 is TGCAGCGTTGCGGGAGGGTCGGGGTACCAAGAGACCCAGTACTTC. Amino acid sequence: CSVAGGSGYQETQYF. V and J are TRBV29-1 and TRBJ2-5; TRBD2 agrees at 8 bases. CDR1 and CDR2 from the germline V gene are SQVTM and ANQGSEA. With V trimmed by 4 bases and J by 0 bases, 7 bases remained unmatched. The CDR3 runs 15 residues.

This clonotype turned up a few times. The rearrangement links TRBV6-5 to TRBJ2-7; 13 nucleotides match TRBD2. Trimming took 2 bases from V and 6 from J; bases not matched to a gene: 4. Germline CDR1 MNHEY, CDR2 SVGAGI. The CDR3 has 15 residues. The CDR3 is CASSYELAGGREQYF. CDR3 nucleotides: TGTGCCAGCAGTTACGAACTAGCGGGAGGGCGCGAGCAGTACTTC.

This chain uses TRBV7-6 with TRBJ2-1; TRBD2 matches at 7 bases. The CDR3 is 17 amino acids. The V gene end was trimmed by 1 base and the J gene end by 3 bases; junction bases not matched to a gene: 9. Germline CDR1 is SGHVS and CDR2 is FNYEAQ. CDR3 amino acids: CASSLETAGVLYNEQFF. CDR3 nucleotides: TGTGCCAGCAGCTTAGAGACGGCGGGAGTTCTCTACAATGAGCAGTTCTTC.

This clonotype was seen only a few times. The chain joins TRBV5-1 to TRBJ1-1, with D tentatively TRBD1 (5 bases). The CDR3 has 14 amino acids. Germline loops: CDR1 SGHRS, CDR2 YFSETQ. Trimming pared 0 bases from V and 3 bases from J, leaving 9 bases between. The CDR3 region has the DNA TGCGCCAGCAGCTTGGGAGACAGCTACACTGAAGCTTTCTTT. Protein sequence: CASSLGDSYTEAFF.

This rearrangement joins TRBV29-1 to TRBJ2-7; D is perhaps TRBD2 (5 bases). Per the germline V gene, CDR1 is SQVTM and CDR2 is ANQGSEA. V dropped 3 bases and J dropped 6 bases, with 15 bases sitting between them. The CDR3 runs to 13 residues. The chain's CDR3 is CSVEGGSGTEQYF. The CDR3 DNA reads TGCAGCGTTGAGGGTGGATCGGGAACCGAGCAGTACTTC.

This clonotype was seen ten or more times. J is TRBJ2-7 and V is TRBV5-1, with D perhaps TRBD1 (6 bases). V was clipped by 6 bases and J by 5 bases, with 18 bases between them. From germline, CDR1 is SGHRS and CDR2 YFSETQ. This CDR3 region has 14 residues. The CDR3 region has the DNA TGCGCCAGCACTCGGGGACAAGGAGTTAACGAGCAGTACTTC. It encodes CASTRGQGVNEQYF. Drawing the rest from reference TRBV5-1 and TRBJ2-7, the complete variable domain is KAGVTQTPRYLIKTRGQQVTLSCSPISGHRSVSWYQQTPGQGLQFLFEYFSETQRNKGNFPGRFSGRQFSNSRSEMNVSTLELGDSALYLCASTRGQGVNEQYFGPGTRLTVT.

The V call is TRBV12-3 or TRBV12-4, the J call TRBJ1-5, with a possible D match to TRBD1 (6 bases). V lost 3 bases and J lost 4, with 13 bases in between. This CDR3 contains 15 residues. As DNA, the CDR3 is TGTGCCAGCAGTTTCTACAGACAGGAAAATCAGCCCCAGCATTTT. Residues: CASSFYRQENQPQHF.

This clonotype was seen a few times. The chain recombines TRBV29-1 with TRBJ1-3, with D uncertain. Germline CDR1 and CDR2: SQVTM and ANQGSEA. The CDR3 sequence is 11 residues long. Between the trimmed V and J ends, which lost 7 bases and 0 bases, there was a span of 4 bases. Written as DNA, the CDR3 is TGCAGCGGCATCTCTGGAAACACCATATATTTT. Protein product: CSGISGNTIYF.

This clonotype was recorded at least ten times. The chain combines TRBV7-3 with TRBJ2-5; D gene unclear. CDR1 SGHTA and CDR2 FQGTGA come from the germline V gene. CDR3 length: 15 amino acids. V was trimmed by 2 bases and J by 5 bases, leaving 15 bases between them. The CDR3 bases are TGTGCCAGCAGCTTAGGGGTGGGATTGAGTGAGACCCAGTACTTC. Protein: CASSLGVGLSETQYF.